The clone carrying this T cell receptor (beta chain) was found a few times. What it binds is unknown. In germline, CDR1 is MDHEN, CDR2 SYDVKM. The CDR3 extends over 14 amino acids. Between the trimmed V and J ends, which lost 6 bases and 0 bases, there was a span of 12 bases. Under the authors' procedure: Ranging from about 23,224 to 700,000, TCR counts per sample had a median value of around 91,000. MiXCR, run by TCRdb on the RACE reads, gives a single entry per CDR3 protein. The V and J calls were determined by TCRdb, not by the authors. This repertoire shows just over 350,000 distinct CDR3 sequences, under 6.5% found once; its top ten account for approximately 5.4%. This sample is drawn from a study of human T cells and chemical hapten exposure. Study observations and caveats: Sensitizing to DPC left TCRs with a frequency above 1 in 1000 unaltered.

The time point denotes: patch test 2, 6 weeks after DPC sensitization. Treatment here: therapeutic diphenylcyclopropenone sensitization with weekly scalp DPC. The specimen comprised whole blood, sampled in connection with sensitization to the hapten diphenylcyclopropenone (DPC). The clonotype originates from a young woman with alopecia areata. Some clones in this sample may be carry-over from other donors' samples. The chain combines TRBV28 with TRBJ2-7; tentative D call: TRBD1 (5 bases). This chain's CDR3 is CASSSGFSSYEQYF. CDR3 sequence (DNA): TGTGCCAGCAGCTCAGGGTTCAGCTCCTACGAGCAGTACTTC.